This section outlines one T cell receptor beta chain sequence together with its context. What it binds is not known. V lost 5 bases and J lost 12, with 17 bases in between. Per germline, CDR1 SGHVS and CDR2 FQNEAQ. The CDR3 covers 13 residues. The data were obtained in a study of cytotoxic CD8 clonotypes in ibrutinib-treated CLL. Study background: Once patients had received a median 12 months of treatment, range 6 to 36, response samples were obtained.

Study observations and caveats: The times at which samples were taken varied between sustained-remission and progressing patients. Baseline values of clonality outstripped age-matched healthy donors and followed circulating CD8+ T-cell counts.

Sequencing sought depths of 1 in 200,000 to 1 in 1 million T cells. Measured with immunoSEQ multiplex PCR; TCRdb has only the in-frame clones, and not every one. The data show about 310,000 clones, just under 80% seen once. The specimen comprised PBMCs, sampled before ibrutinib treatment. This sequence originates from a human donor with chronic lymphocytic leukemia. The chain couples TRBV7-8 to TRBJ2-1, with D perhaps assigned TRBD1 or TRBD2 (5 bases each). The DNA of the CDR3 is TGTGCCAGCAGCGGGACGGCGTTGGGTTGGCAGTTCTTC. Protein sequence: CASSGTALGWQFF.